Each of the 12 T cell receptor beta chains below was sequenced from the same sample in a study of cytomegalovirus exposure and HLA in healthy donors. This PCR relied on a set of 60 Vbeta primers and 13 Jbeta primers. This table comes from immunoSEQ multiplex PCR, and its TCRdb copy is limited to in-frame clones, with some not included. This table holds under 200,000 clones, approximately 80% found once. Source material: PBMCs. These TCRs come from a woman between 18 and 29 years old in good health and CMV-seronegative.

The rearrangement uses TRBV9 and TRBJ2-2; 8 nucleotides line up with TRBD2. The ends lost 4 bases at V and 5 bases at J; junction bases unmatched: 7. This CDR3 is 15 amino acids long. Germline V gene data show CDR1 as SGDLS and CDR2 as YYNGEE. The CDR3 loop reads CASSPGTSKTGELFF. The CDR3 nucleotides are TGTGCCAGCAGCCCTGGGACTAGTAAGACCGGGGAGCTGTTTTTT.

This rearrangement joins TRBV30 to TRBJ1-2; no clear D gene. Deletions cut 2 bases from V and 1 base from J, with 5 bases between. This CDR3 comprises 12 residues. CDR1 GTSNPN and CDR2 SVGIG come from the germline V gene (reference sequence). Here the CDR3 reads CAWSPNNYGYTF. DNA for the CDR3: TGTGCCTGGAGTCCAAATAACTATGGCTACACCTTC.

In this sample, this clone turned up a few times. The gene calls are TRBV5-6 and TRBJ2-7, with D possibly being TRBD2 (6 bases). There are 14 residues in the CDR3. Trimming took 0 bases from V and 7 from J, leaving 14 bases between them. Germline V gives CDR1 SGHDT, CDR2 YYEEEE. The CDR3 DNA sequence: TGTGCCAGCAGCTTGGCGCGGGACCTAGGGGAGCAGTACGTC. Its protein is CASSLARDLGEQYV.

The chain links TRBV19 to TRBJ1-3; TRBD1 is a possible D gene (6 bases). The CDR3 totals 16 residues. Trimming removed 5 bases at V and 4 bases at J, with 18 bases between. Germline CDR1 LNHDA, CDR2 SQIVND (reference sequence). This chain's CDR3 is CASSQRTATGGNTIYF. The CDR3 DNA is TGTGCCAGTAGTCAAAGGACAGCGACGGGGGGAAACACCATATATTTT.

The chain uses TRBV6-5 and TRBJ2-3; D is ambiguous. This CDR3 is built from 16 residues. V was clipped by 2 bases and J by 2 bases, with 14 bases between them. CDR1 MNHEY and CDR2 SVGAGI come from the germline V gene. The CDR3: CASSYDGGTYTDTQYF. CDR3 DNA: TGTGCCAGCAGTTACGATGGCGGCACCTACACAGATACGCAGTATTTT.

In its sample, this clone was seen a few times. The gene calls are TRBV25-1 and TRBJ2-5, with 7 bases matching TRBD2. The junction had 4 bases not matched to a gene; V was cut back by 1 base and J by 2 bases. The CDR3 runs 15 residues. From germline, CDR1 is MGHDK and CDR2 SYGVNS. CDR3 sequence reads: CASSEFMGLQETQYF. Written as DNA, the CDR3 is TGTGCCAGCAGTGAATTTATGGGACTACAAGAGACCCAGTACTTC.

V is TRBV28 and J is TRBJ1-5, with TRBD1 matching 7 bases. CDR3 length: 14 residues. Germline assignment: CDR1 MDHEN and CDR2 SYDVKM. The V and J ends lost 7 bases and 6 bases, in that order; junction bases with no gene match: 9. The CDR3 sequence is CASIRRGDSQPQHF. DNA of the CDR3: TGTGCCAGCATTAGGCGAGGGGACAGTCAGCCCCAGCATTTT.

The genes are TRBV11-2 and TRBJ2-2; D is undetermined. In germline, CDR1 is SGHAT, CDR2 FQNNGV. The CDR3 covers 14 residues. Trimming took 5 bases from V and 3 from J, leaving 10 bases between them. This CDR3 reads CASSRAGDTGELFF. As DNA, the CDR3 is TGTGCCAGCAGCCGAGCCGGAGACACCGGGGAGCTGTTTTTT.

The CDR3 spells CASSPRLDRSLSYNEQFF. CDR3 in DNA: TGTGCCAGCAGCCCCCGACTAGACCGCTCCTTATCCTACAATGAGCAGTTCTTC. This chain joins TRBV27 and TRBJ2-1; the D gene is possibly TRBD2 (6 bases). Germline V gene lookup returns CDR1 MNHEY and CDR2 SMNVEV (reference sequence). The CDR3 is made up of 18 amino acids. Trimming cost V 6 bases and J 1 base, with 22 bases left between them.

This chain links TRBV15 with TRBJ1-3; D is possibly TRBD1 (6 bases). Per the germline V gene, CDR1 is LNHNV and CDR2 is YYDKDF (reference sequence). The germline V and J ends were trimmed by 0 bases and 5 bases, with 20 bases remaining between them. The CDR3 length is 18 residues. The CDR3 loop reads CATSRDIQGLSRRNTIYF. The DNA of the CDR3 is TGTGCCACCAGCAGAGATATTCAGGGGCTAAGTCGACGAAACACCATATATTTT.

The chain links TRBV7-9 to TRBJ1-1; D ambiguous. Germline loops: CDR1 SEHNR, CDR2 FQNEAQ (reference sequence). The CDR3 contains 15 residues. V gave up 5 bases and J gave up 3 bases, with 16 bases separating them. CDR3: CASSLGRQADTEAFF. CDR3 nucleotide sequence: TGTGCCAGCAGCCTAGGCCGTCAAGCGGACACTGAAGCTTTCTTT.

About this clone: Relative to the germline gene, one junction end is altered; a read error may explain this. The gene calls are TRBV7-7 and TRBJ2-1, with D perhaps TRBD1 (6 bases). Looked up from germline, CDR1 is SSHAT and CDR2 is FNYEAQ (reference sequence). This CDR3 has 13 residues. The CDR3 reads CASSRDRLNEQFF. DNA for the CDR3: TGTGCTAGCAGCCGCGACAGGTTGAATGAGCAGTTCTTC.